The clone carrying this TCR beta chain was detected only a few times. This record belongs to a study of patients and donors after allogeneic stem cell transplantation. TCRdb re-called the RT-PCR reads through MiXCR, storing one row per CDR3 protein. This table has approximately 430,000 distinct CDR3 sequences, roughly 16% appearing once. Germline V gene lookup returns CDR1 DFQATT and CDR2 SNEGSKA (reference sequence). V trimming: 6 bases; J trimming: 5 bases; junction bases outside the gene matches: 13. This CDR3 has 15 amino acids. The gene calls are TRBV20-1 and TRBJ2-7, with 10 positions matching TRBD2. The sequenced sample was blood, either unsorted or a sorted T cell fraction (not recorded which). The sequence came from a human donor who was either an allogeneic HSCT recipient or a stem cell or donor lymphocyte infusion donor (not recorded which). It is not recorded whose cells these are; they may come from a transplant donor. In DNA, the CDR3 is TGCAGTGCCCGTCGAAGAAGGCTAGCGGGAGACGAGCAGTACTTC. Protein: CSARRRRLAGDEQYF.